The 8 T cell receptor beta chains given below trace back to one sample, sequenced in a study of CD8+CD57+ T cells in acquired aplastic anemia. Sequencing involved patients with CD8+CD57+ cell expansion previously shown by flow cytometry. Profiling that covered TCR beta VDJ and CDR3 relied on genomic DNA as its template. From the reads, TCRdb called clonotypes with MiXCR, one entry per CDR3 protein. This sample carries more than 200,000 distinct CDR3 sequences, almost 50% of them seen once, and the ten largest clones take approximately 20%. The sample comprised sorted CD4+, CD8+, or CD8+CD57+ T cells (not recorded which) from PBMCs. The origin of the receptors is a human donor with aplastic anemia.

V is TRBV27 and J is TRBJ2-1; the match to TRBD1 covers 7 bases. The CDR3 is made up of 14 amino acids. From germline, CDR1 is MNHEY and CDR2 SMNVEV (reference sequence). J lost 4 bases, V lost 4 bases, and 4 bases had no gene match. CDR3 amino acids: CASSSRGQYNEQFF. CDR3 DNA sequence: TGTGCCAGCAGTTCGAGGGGACAGTACAATGAGCAGTTCTTC.

Many counts were recorded for this clonotype. In nucleotides, the CDR3 is TGTGCCAGCAGGGGGACCTGGAGTGGCTACACCTTC. This sequence encodes CASRGTWSGYTF. The chain has TRBV6-5 and TRBJ1-2; weak D call: TRBD1 (5 bases). This CDR3 is 12 amino acids long. The V end was cut by 6 bases, the J end by 7 bases, with 12 bases between. CDR1 is MNHEY, CDR2 SVGAGI, per germline.

The rearrangement joins TRBV2 to TRBJ2-2; 7 positions agree with TRBD2. This CDR3 comprises 16 residues. Germline-derived CDR1 and CDR2 are SNHLY and FYNNEI. J lost 6 bases, V lost 7 bases, and 14 bases had no gene match. The CDR3 is CASTARGGLAAGELFF. Written as DNA, the CDR3 is TGTGCCAGCACCGCCCGGGGAGGGCTCGCGGCCGGGGAGCTGTTTTTT.

This clonotype came up a few times. This may stem from a read error, because a much larger clone lies one nucleotide away. CDR3 sequence: CASSFSTVNTGELLF. Written as DNA, the CDR3 is TGTGCCAGCAGCTTCTCGACAGTGAACACCGGGGAGCTGCTTTTT. The rearrangement uses TRBV11-3 and TRBJ2-2; tentatively, D is TRBD1 or TRBD2 (5 bases each). Per the germline V gene, CDR1 is SGHNT and CDR2 is YENEEA. The CDR3 extends over 15 amino acids.

The gene calls are TRBV28 and TRBJ1-4; no firm D call. Germline-derived CDR1 and CDR2 are MDHEN and SYDVKM. The CDR3 runs to 16 residues. With 3 bases removed from V and 0 bases from J, the gap between germline ends came to 11 bases. CDR3 protein: CASSFRPGATNEKLFF. DNA for the CDR3: TGTGCCAGCAGTTTCCGCCCGGGAGCAACTAATGAAAAACTGTTTTTT.

The J gene is TRBJ2-3, the V gene TRBV20-1, with 10 positions matching TRBD1. Trimming at V came to 5 bases and at J to 3 bases, leaving 8 bases not matched to a gene. The V gene's germline CDR1 is DFQATT and CDR2 SNEGSKA (reference sequence). The CDR3 extends over 15 amino acids. The CDR3 DNA reads as TGCAGTGCTTCCTGGGACAGGGGTGGAACAGATACGCAGTATTTT. Amino acid sequence: CSASWDRGGTDTQYF.

The CDR3 coding sequence is TGCAGTGCTTTCCGAGCATGGGGGGACACAAACTACAATGAGCAGTTCTTC. Amino acids: CSAFRAWGDTNYNEQFF. This sequence joins TRBV20-1 and TRBJ2-1; either TRBD1 or TRBD2 may supply D (6 bases each). V lost 5 bases and J 3 bases, leaving 23 bases between the germline ends. This CDR3 is 17 amino acids long. Germline CDR1 and CDR2: DFQATT and SNEGSKA (reference sequence).

This chain links TRBV2 with TRBJ1-6, with a weak D call TRBD1 (5 bases). Germline V gene lookup returns CDR1 SNHLY and CDR2 FYNNEI. With 4 bases removed from V and 7 bases from J, the gap between germline ends came to 14 bases. The CDR3 spans 15 residues. The CDR3 here is CASSVGFGDNSPLHF. The CDR3 DNA reads TGTGCCAGCAGTGTGGGGTTCGGGGACAATTCACCCCTCCACTTT.